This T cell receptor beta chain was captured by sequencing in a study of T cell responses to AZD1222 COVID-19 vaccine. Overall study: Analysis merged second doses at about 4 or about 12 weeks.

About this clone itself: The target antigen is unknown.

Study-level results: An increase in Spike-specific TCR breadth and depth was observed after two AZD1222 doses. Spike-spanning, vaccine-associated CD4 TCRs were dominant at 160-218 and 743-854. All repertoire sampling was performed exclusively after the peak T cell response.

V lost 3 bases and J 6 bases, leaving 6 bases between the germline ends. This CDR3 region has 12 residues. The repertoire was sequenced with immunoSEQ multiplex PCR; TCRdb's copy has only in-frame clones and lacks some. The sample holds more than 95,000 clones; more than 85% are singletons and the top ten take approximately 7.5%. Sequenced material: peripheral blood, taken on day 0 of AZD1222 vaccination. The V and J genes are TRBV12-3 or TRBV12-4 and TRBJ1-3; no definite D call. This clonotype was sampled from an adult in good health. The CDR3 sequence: CASSLEVNTIYF. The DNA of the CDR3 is TGTGCCAGCAGTTTGGAGGTAAACACCATATATTTT.